This record looks at one T cell receptor (beta chain) sequence and its context. Germline values: CDR1 MNHEY, CDR2 SVGEGT. The CDR3 runs 17 residues. V lost 0 bases to trimming and J lost 0 bases; unmatched junction nucleotides: 3. Gene-specific TRAV and TRBV primers were used for first-strand cDNA, covering alpha and beta chains. TCRs underwent 15 to 25 PCR cycles of amplification with a constant-region primer and V-primer adapter. The isolated mRNA underwent amplification through in vitro transcription. Using its own MiXCR run on the reads, TCRdb lists one record per CDR3 protein. The sample comprises about 84,000 distinct CDR3 sequences, 15% to 20% of which are singletons, and approximately 1.5% rests with the top ten. This specimen comes from a study of low-dose radiotherapy and immunotherapy resistance in tumors. Time point specified: after trial treatment. Specified treatment: LDRT plus nivolumab, ipilimumab, low-dose cyclophosphamide and aspirin (RACIN trial). The therapy administered to donors comprised nivolumab, ipilimumab, aspirin, low-dose cyclophosphamide and low-dose radiotherapy. Tumors of eligible patients were advanced, solid and lacking tumor-infiltrating lymphocytes.

This TCR came from a male donor with prostate cancer. This sequence joins TRBV6-2 or TRBV6-3 and TRBJ2-3; 10 nucleotides match TRBD2. The input for sequencing was PBMCs, taken after low-dose radiotherapy plus immunotherapy. Here the CDR3 reads CASSYSGLASSTDTQYF. CDR3 coding DNA: TGTGCCAGCAGTTACTCGGGACTAGCGAGTAGCACAGATACGCAGTATTTT.